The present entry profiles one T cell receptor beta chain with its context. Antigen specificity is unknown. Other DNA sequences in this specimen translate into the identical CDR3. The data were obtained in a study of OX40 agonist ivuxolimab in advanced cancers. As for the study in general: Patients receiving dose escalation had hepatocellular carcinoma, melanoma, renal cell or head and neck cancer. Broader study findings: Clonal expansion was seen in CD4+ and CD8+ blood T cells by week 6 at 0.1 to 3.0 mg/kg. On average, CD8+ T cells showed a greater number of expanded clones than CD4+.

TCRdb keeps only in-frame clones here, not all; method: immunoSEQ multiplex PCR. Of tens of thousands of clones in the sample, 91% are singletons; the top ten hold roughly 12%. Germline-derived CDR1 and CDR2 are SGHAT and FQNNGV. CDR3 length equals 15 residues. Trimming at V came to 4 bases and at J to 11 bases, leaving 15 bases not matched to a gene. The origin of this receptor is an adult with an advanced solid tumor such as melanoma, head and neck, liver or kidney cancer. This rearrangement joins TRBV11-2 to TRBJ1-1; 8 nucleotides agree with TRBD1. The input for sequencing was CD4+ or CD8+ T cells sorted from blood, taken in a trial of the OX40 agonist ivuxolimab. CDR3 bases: TGTGCCAGCAGCTCAATTCAGGGGGCGCGGGGTGAGGCTTTCTTT. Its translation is CASSSIQGARGEAFF.